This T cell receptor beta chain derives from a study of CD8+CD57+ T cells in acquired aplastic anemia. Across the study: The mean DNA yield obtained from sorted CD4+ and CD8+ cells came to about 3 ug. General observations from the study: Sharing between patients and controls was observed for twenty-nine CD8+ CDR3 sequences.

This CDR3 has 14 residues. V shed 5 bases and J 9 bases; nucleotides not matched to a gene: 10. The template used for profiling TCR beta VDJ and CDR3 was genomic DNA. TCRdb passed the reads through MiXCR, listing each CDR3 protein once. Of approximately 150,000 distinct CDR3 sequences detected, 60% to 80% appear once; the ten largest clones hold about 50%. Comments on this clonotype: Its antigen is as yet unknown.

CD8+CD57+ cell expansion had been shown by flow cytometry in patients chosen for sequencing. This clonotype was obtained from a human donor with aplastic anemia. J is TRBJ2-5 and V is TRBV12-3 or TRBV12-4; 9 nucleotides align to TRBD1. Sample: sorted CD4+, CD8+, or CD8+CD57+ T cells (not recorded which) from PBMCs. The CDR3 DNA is TGTGCCAGCAGTACAGGGGGCTTGCGGCAGCCCCAGTACTTC. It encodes CASSTGGLRQPQYF.